A selection of T cell receptor beta chains follows, all from one sample in a study of beta chain features in type 1 diabetes. Some clones are missing from TCRdb's copy, which holds only in-frame ones; the method was immunoSEQ multiplex PCR. The data show a few hundred thousand clones, approximately 25% seen once. Sequencing was done on a sample of naive CD4+ T cells from blood. These receptors originate from a woman in her thirties with type 1 diabetes. The CDR3 runs from the conserved cysteine through the conserved F or W. A D gene is named only where the DNA matches it firmly. Where a row states a size, it is once, few, many or the class of an expanded clone; other rows omit it.

TRBV15,TRBD2,few,TRBJ2-7,14,CATSRGGFGYEQYF,TGTGCCACCAGCAGGGGAGGGTTCGGCTACGAGCAGTACTTC
TRBV15,TRBD2,few,TRBJ2-3,14,CATRLAGGTDTQYF,TGTGCCACCCGTCTAGCGGGGGGCACAGATACGCAGTATTTT
TRBV29-1,NA,few,TRBJ2-3,14,CSVGTRGKSDTQYF,TGCAGCGTAGGAACACGGGGTAAATCAGATACGCAGTATTTT
TRBV19,TRBD1,once,TRBJ2-3,14,CASRDRGLSDTQYF,TGTGCCAGTAGGGACAGGGGGCTCTCAGATACGCAGTATTTT
TRBV6-5,NA,NA,TRBJ2-7,15,CASSYSGTYPSEQYF,TGTGCCAGCAGTTACTCTGGGACATATCCCTCCGAGCAGTACTTC
TRBV9,NA,few,TRBJ1-2,13,CASSPEESYGYTF,TGTGCCAGCAGCCCCGAGGAGAGCTATGGCTACACCTTC
TRBV5-1,NA,NA,TRBJ2-5,13,CASSLGAEETQYF,TGCGCCAGCAGCTTGGGGGCAGAGGAGACCCAGTACTTC
TRBV5-4,NA,NA,TRBJ2-2,16,CASSLGGGLNTGELFF,TGTGCCAGCAGCTTGGGAGGAGGACTGAACACCGGGGAGCTGTTTTTT
TRBV6-5,NA,NA,TRBJ1-2,13,CASSYSRGYGYTF,TGTGCCAGCAGTTACAGCCGGGGCTATGGCTACACCTTC
TRBV5-6,TRBD1,few,TRBJ2-3,16,CASSRDGQGTTDTQYF,TGTGCCAGCAGCCGCGACGGACAGGGAACCACAGATACGCAGTATTTT
TRBV30,NA,few,TRBJ1-1,11,CAWSGSTEAFF,TGTGCCTGGAGTGGGAGCACTGAAGCTTTCTTT
TRBV28,TRBD1,NA,TRBJ2-1,15,CASKPGQISYNEQFF,TGTGCCAGCAAGCCGGGACAGATCTCCTACAATGAGCAGTTCTTC
TRBV30,TRBD2,NA,TRBJ2-3,15,CAWAPGLAGIDTQYF,TGTGCCTGGGCCCCCGGACTAGCGGGAATAGATACGCAGTATTTT
TRBV27,TRBD1,few,TRBJ2-7,14,CASSTRDRGLRAYF,TGTGCCAGCAGTACCCGGGACAGGGGGCTACGGGCGTACTTC
TRBV7-3,NA,NA,TRBJ2-7,15,CASSSSGFIGSEQYF,TGTGCCAGCAGCTCTTCGGGATTCATAGGGTCCGAGCAGTACTTC
TRBV27,TRBD2,once,TRBJ2-7,15,CASSFGLAGVYEQYF,TGTGCCAGCAGTTTTGGGCTAGCGGGAGTCTACGAGCAGTACTTC
TRBV15,NA,few,TRBJ2-5,14,CATSRDKSQETQYF,TGTGCCACCAGCAGAGATAAGAGCCAAGAGACCCAGTACTTC
TRBV14,NA,NA,TRBJ1-2,18,CASSQEWAGIVPNYGYTF,TGTGCCAGCAGCCAAGAGTGGGCCGGAATAGTTCCAAACTATGGCTACACCTTC
TRBV6-6,TRBD2,few,TRBJ2-5,13,CASRDGGAETQYF,TGTGCCAGCAGAGACGGGGGGGCTGAGACCCAGTACTTC
TRBV4-1,TRBD1,NA,TRBJ1-1,16,CASSQGTGGTNTEAFF,TGCGCCAGCAGCCAAGGGACAGGGGGTACCAACACTGAAGCTTTCTTT